What follows are 8 T cell receptor beta chains derived from one specimen sequenced in a study of T cells in narcolepsy. Using immunoSEQ multiplex PCR, the repertoire was profiled, and TCRdb retains in-frame clones only, with some absent. The sample lists 25,000 to 35,000 clones, about four fifths occurring once. Sample: memory (CD45RA-) CD4+ T cells from blood. The receptors shown here come from a human donor in good health.

The chain carries TRBV4-3 and TRBJ2-7, with D uncertain. Trimming pared 3 bases from V and 2 bases from J, leaving 14 bases between. The CDR3 totals 15 residues. CDR1 and CDR2 from the germline V gene are LGHNA and YSLEER. In nucleotides, the CDR3 is TGCGCCAGCAGCCAGATCTCCAAACCCCCCTACGAGCAGTACTTC. Protein: CASSQISKPPYEQYF.

The V call is TRBV11-2, the J call TRBJ1-1; 9 nucleotides agree with TRBD1. Trimming removed 3 bases from V and 4 bases from J; junction bases left unmatched: 3. The CDR3 contains 14 residues. Germline loops: CDR1 SGHAT, CDR2 FQNNGV. DNA for the CDR3: TGTGCCAGCAGCTTGGGGACAGGGCCCACTGAAGCTTTCTTT. Residues: CASSLGTGPTEAFF.

The chain uses TRBV5-5 and TRBJ2-7, with 11 bases identical to TRBD2. Germline CDR1 is SGHKS and CDR2 is YYEKEE (reference sequence). The CDR3 contains 15 residues. Germline trimming cut 5 bases from V and 0 bases from J; bases unmatched to any gene: 4. The CDR3 reads CASSFTSGSSYEQYF. Written as DNA, the CDR3 is TGTGCCAGCAGTTTTACTAGCGGGAGCTCCTACGAGCAGTACTTC.

This chain connects TRBV5-4 to TRBJ1-2, with D possibly TRBD1 on 6 matching bases. V lost 1 base and J lost 4, with 11 bases in between. The germline V gene encodes CDR1 SGHNT and CDR2 YYREEE (reference sequence). The CDR3 is 14 amino acids. The CDR3 nucleotides are TGTGCCAGCAGCTTGCAACAGGGTGGCTATGGCTACACCTTC. Translation: CASSLQQGGYGYTF.

Here the CDR3 reads CASSPPWGRVNTGELFF. The CDR3 DNA is TGTGCCAGCTCACCACCGTGGGGGCGTGTGAACACCGGGGAGCTGTTTTTT. The V gene is TRBV18, the J gene TRBJ2-2; tentatively, D is TRBD1 (6 bases). The ends were cut back, 0 bases at V and 1 base at J, with 12 bases in the middle. CDR3 length: 17 amino acids. The germline V gene encodes CDR1 KGHSH and CDR2 LQKENI.

This chain links TRBV7-8 with TRBJ2-7; D ambiguous. Trimming stripped 1 base from V and 6 bases from J, with 10 bases between. Germline loops: CDR1 SGHVS, CDR2 FQNEAQ. This CDR3 comprises 13 residues. The CDR3 sequence is CASSLEIRSEQYF. CDR3 sequence (DNA): TGTGCCAGCAGCTTAGAGATTCGTTCCGAGCAGTACTTC.

This clone was seen only once. This sequence joins TRBV28 and TRBJ2-7; D not certain. With 8 bases removed from V and 1 base from J, the gap between germline ends came to 18 bases. In germline, CDR1 is MDHEN, CDR2 SYDVKM. This CDR3 is 15 amino acids long. The DNA of the CDR3 is TGTGCCAGCTCGACATTCGGCAGGTCATCCTACGAGCAGTACTTC. This gives the protein CASSTFGRSSYEQYF.

The chain couples TRBV10-3 to TRBJ2-1, with D maybe TRBD2 (6 bases). Germline V gene lookup returns CDR1 ENHRY and CDR2 SYGVKD. V was trimmed by 4 bases and J by 3 bases, leaving 10 bases between them. CDR3 length equals 14 residues. As DNA, the CDR3 is TGTGCCATCAGTGGGTCTAGCGACTACAATGAGCAGTTCTTC. Translation gives CAISGSSDYNEQFF.